Each of the 24 T cell receptor beta chains below was sequenced from the same sample in a study of post-analysis software for immune sequencing data. General study results and limits: In patients, five TRBV segments were more frequent than in controls, with TRBV5-6, TRBV5-1 and TRBV20-1 among them.

The authors incorporated unique molecular identifiers into the TCR beta cDNA libraries. TCRdb re-called the PCR reads through MiXCR, storing one row per CDR3 protein. This table has about 540,000 distinct CDR3 sequences, approximately 34% appearing once. These TCRs are of unknown antigen specificity. Sequenced input: blood. Receptors originate from a girl aged 2-17 years with multiple sclerosis.

This sequence joins TRBV7-2 and TRBJ1-2, with D uncertain. The CDR3 spans 11 residues. Germline V lookup: CDR1 SGHTA, CDR2 FQGNSA. Between the trimmed V and J ends, which lost 2 bases and 7 bases, there was a span of 5 bases. The CDR3 reads CASSLIFGYTF. In DNA, the CDR3 is TGTGCCAGCAGCTTAATTTTTGGCTACACCTTC.

The chain couples TRBV6-5 to TRBJ1-1; no clear D gene. CDR1 and CDR2 from the germline V gene are MNHEY and SVGAGI. V shed 6 bases and J shed 3 bases, with 11 bases lying between them. The CDR3 covers 13 residues. CDR3 amino acids: CASRPTRDTEAFF. CDR3 bases: TGTGCCAGCAGGCCTACAAGGGACACTGAAGCTTTCTTT.

This clonotype was recorded a few times. V and J are TRBV6-5 and TRBJ1-2; 10 bases match TRBD1. J was trimmed by 8 bases and V by 0 bases; bases with no gene match: 3. Germline V gene lookup returns CDR1 MNHEY and CDR2 SVGAGI. This CDR3 region has 14 residues. CDR3 amino acids: CASSYSTGGDGYTF. The CDR3 DNA is TGTGCCAGCAGTTACTCGACAGGGGGCGACGGCTACACCTTC.

DNA of the CDR3: TGTGCCAGCAGCCCCGACCCGAGCTCCTACAATGAGCAGTTCTTC. Its protein product is CASSPDPSSYNEQFF. The J gene is TRBJ2-1, the V gene TRBV7-9; D remains unclear. The CDR3 totals 15 residues. Trimming pared 5 bases from V and 0 bases from J, leaving 11 bases between. Germline CDR1 and CDR2: SEHNR and FQNEAQ (reference sequence).

V gene TRBV5-1 combines with J gene TRBJ2-7, with D possibly TRBD1 on 5 matching bases. Germline CDR1 is SGHRS and CDR2 is YFSETQ. V dropped 1 base and J dropped 3 bases, with 11 bases sitting between them. The CDR3 sequence is 14 residues long. The CDR3 is CASSLMQGFYEQYF. The CDR3 coding sequence is TGCGCCAGCAGCTTGATGCAGGGCTTCTACGAGCAGTACTTC.

V and J are TRBV18 and TRBJ1-1; maybe TRBD1 (5 bases). V was cut by 6 bases and J by 1 base, with 24 bases left in between. The CDR3 totals 18 residues. Germline V gives CDR1 KGHSH, CDR2 LQKENI. The CDR3 region has the DNA TGTGCCAGCTCGGGGACCAGGACCGGAACTCAGGGGAACACTGAAGCTTTCTTT. Translation: CASSGTRTGTQGNTEAFF.

This clonotype appeared a few times. The chain has TRBV11-2 and TRBJ1-2; 9 bases fit TRBD1. The V and J ends lost 5 bases and 3 bases, in that order; junction bases with no gene match: 7. This CDR3 has 15 amino acids. Germline CDR1 and CDR2: SGHAT and FQNNGV. The CDR3 DNA follows: TGTGCCAGCAGCACCGGGACAGGGTCCGACTATGGCTACACCTTC. Protein: CASSTGTGSDYGYTF.

The chain's CDR3 is CASSTTGRHFLEKLFF. CDR3 bases: TGTGCCAGCAGTACTACAGGGCGGCACTTCCTTGAAAAACTGTTTTTT. The V and J genes are TRBV6-6 and TRBJ1-4, with a possible D match to TRBD1 (6 bases). This CDR3 region has 16 residues. The V gene's germline CDR1 is MNHNY and CDR2 SVGAGI (reference sequence). V was trimmed by 5 bases and J by 7 bases, leaving 20 bases between them.

The chain carries TRBV7-2 and TRBJ1-5; D gene ambiguous. Germline assignment: CDR1 SGHTA and CDR2 FQGNSA. The CDR3 is made up of 13 amino acids. V lost 1 base and J lost 3, with 4 bases in between. CDR3 region: CASSLGFNQPQHF. CDR3 sequence (DNA): TGTGCCAGCAGCTTAGGGTTCAATCAGCCCCAGCATTTT.

The chain has TRBV5-1 and TRBJ2-5; 9 bases align to TRBD2. Germline V gives CDR1 SGHRS, CDR2 YFSETQ. The CDR3 totals 15 residues. Germline trimming cut 4 bases from V and 3 bases from J; bases unmatched to any gene: 7. CDR3 loop: CASSIGTSREETQYF. The CDR3 DNA is TGCGCCAGCAGCATTGGGACTAGCAGGGAAGAGACCCAGTACTTC.

The J gene is TRBJ2-5, the V gene TRBV10-1, with 9 nucleotides matching TRBD1. Germline CDR1 reads WNHNN; CDR2 reads SYGVQD (reference sequence). The V and J ends lost 4 bases and 5 bases, in that order; junction bases with no gene match: 5. This CDR3 has 14 residues. The CDR3 DNA is TGCGCCAGCAGTGCCGGGACAGGGATCGAGACCCAGTACTTC. Translating gives CASSAGTGIETQYF.

This clonotype was seen a handful of times. This sequence joins TRBV12-3 or TRBV12-4 and TRBJ1-2; TRBD1 might be the D (5 bases). This CDR3 region has 13 residues. The germline V and J ends were trimmed by 10 bases and 0 bases, with 12 bases remaining between them. CDR3 protein: CATLSTANYGYTF. DNA of the CDR3: TGTGCCACCCTTTCGACAGCTAACTATGGCTACACCTTC.

Remarks on this clonotype: At one end, the junction sequence differs from germline, possibly due to a read error. The V gene is TRBV29-1, the J gene TRBJ1-4, with a weak D call TRBD1 (5 bases). The CDR3 has 14 residues. The germline V gene has CDR1 SQVTM and CDR2 ANQGSEA. CDR3 nucleotides: TGCGGCGTTGAAGATTCGGGGGTTCGGGAAAAACTGTTTTTT. Amino acid sequence: CGVEDSGVREKLFF. Complete variable domain (other parts from reference TRBV29-1 and TRBJ1-4): SAVISQKPSRDICQRGTSLTIQCQVDSQVTMMFWYRQQPGQSLTLIATANQGSEATYESGFVIDKFPISRPNLTFSTLTVSNMSPEDSSIYLCGVEDSGVREKLFFGSGTQLSVL.

The chain couples TRBV5-6 to TRBJ2-7; no reliable D call. CDR3 length: 15 amino acids. Germline V gene data show CDR1 as SGHDT and CDR2 as YYEEEE. V was clipped by 4 bases and J by 1 base, with 15 bases between them. CDR3 residues: CASSHLLSGSYEQYF. The CDR3 DNA reads as TGTGCCAGCAGCCACCTCCTAAGTGGGTCCTACGAGCAGTACTTC.

The V call is TRBV6-5, the J call TRBJ2-3, with D possibly called TRBD1 or TRBD2 (5 bases each). Trimming shortened V by 4 bases and J by 0 bases, and 14 bases separated the two germline ends. Germline lookup yields CDR1 MNHEY and CDR2 SVGAGI. CDR3 length: 16 amino acids. The CDR3 region has the DNA TGTGCCAGCAGTTGGGGGATCGGTGCTAGCACAGATACGCAGTATTTT. Translated: CASSWGIGASTDTQYF.

This clonotype was picked up one time. The rearrangement joins TRBV4-1 to TRBJ2-7, with TRBD2 identical over 13 bases. Germline V gives CDR1 MGHRA, CDR2 YSYEKL. V trimming: 0 bases; J trimming: 4 bases; junction bases outside the gene matches: 12. The CDR3 spans 19 residues. The CDR3 DNA reads TGCGCCAGCAGCCAAGAGGACCGCGGACTAGCGGGGGCCCCTTACGAGCAGTACTTC. Its translation: CASSQEDRGLAGAPYEQYF.

CDR3 in DNA: TGTGCCAGCAGCTTAGACGACAGGGTGCCCCTCGGGGAGACCCAGTACTTC. Encoded protein: CASSLDDRVPLGETQYF. This chain joins TRBV7-2 and TRBJ2-5, with TRBD1 matching over 7 bases. Looked up from germline, CDR1 is SGHTA and CDR2 is FQGNSA. Germline trimming cut 1 base from V and 5 bases from J; bases unmatched to any gene: 13. The CDR3 extends over 17 amino acids.

This clonotype has only a few counts. J is TRBJ2-1 and V is TRBV7-9; 8 positions agree with TRBD1. The CDR3 runs to 15 residues. Trimming cost V 5 bases and J 5 bases; bases outside gene matches: 8. Germline V gene lookup returns CDR1 SEHNR and CDR2 FQNEAQ (reference sequence). CDR3 sequence reads: CASSPGQGIHNEQFF. CDR3 nucleotide sequence: TGTGCCAGCAGCCCAGGACAGGGAATCCACAATGAGCAGTTCTTC.

This clonotype turned up a few times. The V and J genes are TRBV6-5 and TRBJ2-3; perhaps TRBD2 as D (5 bases). The germline gives CDR1 MNHEY, CDR2 SVGAGI. V lost 4 bases and J lost 0, with 11 bases in between. The CDR3 consists of 15 residues. Here the CDR3 DNA reads TGTGCCAGCAGTTTGGACTTCACTAGCACAGATACGCAGTATTTT. It yields the protein CASSLDFTSTDTQYF.

The chain links TRBV6-1 to TRBJ1-2; D is unresolved. CDR3 length: 13 residues. The germline V and J ends were trimmed by 3 bases and 4 bases, with 9 bases remaining between them. Germline loops: CDR1 MNHNS, CDR2 SASEGT. CDR3 nucleotide sequence: TGTGCCAGCAGTGACGGACTGCTCTATGGCTACACCTTC. The encoded protein is CASSDGLLYGYTF.

The rearrangement links TRBV6-1 to TRBJ2-3; D may be TRBD1 (5 bases). The V gene lost 6 bases and the J gene lost 6 bases, with 16 bases spanning the gap. The CDR3 has 14 amino acids. Germline assignment: CDR1 MNHNS and CDR2 SASEGT. The CDR3 spells CASRTLGPGDTQYF. In nucleotides, the CDR3 is TGTGCCAGCAGGACGTTGGGGCCCGGTGATACGCAGTATTTT.

The V and J genes are TRBV27 and TRBJ2-7; maybe TRBD1 (5 bases). The CDR3 totals 15 residues. The germline V and J ends were trimmed by 2 bases and 7 bases, with 18 bases remaining between them. The germline V gene has CDR1 MNHEY and CDR2 SMNVEV (reference sequence). The CDR3 DNA reads as TGTGCCAGCAGTTTAGGGTGGGAACAGGCTGGGGAGCAGTACTTC. Translating it yields CASSLGWEQAGEQYF.

This clonotype showed up just a few times. The chain recombines TRBV5-1 with TRBJ1-2, with D unresolved. Deletions cut 2 bases from V and 6 bases from J, with 11 bases between. The CDR3 extends over 13 amino acids. The germline gives CDR1 SGHRS, CDR2 YFSETQ. The CDR3 reads CASSLSGVDGYTF. The CDR3 nucleotides read TGCGCCAGCAGCTTATCCGGGGTTGATGGCTACACCTTC.

The chain links TRBV19 to TRBJ1-1; D remains ambiguous. Germline assignment: CDR1 LNHDA and CDR2 SQIVND (reference sequence). The CDR3 contains 14 residues. V was cut by 8 bases and J by 8 bases, with 21 bases left in between. In nucleotides, the CDR3 is TGTGCCAGTCGCAGCTGGCCCTCGATCCCCGAAGCTTTCTTT. Translation gives CASRSWPSIPEAFF.